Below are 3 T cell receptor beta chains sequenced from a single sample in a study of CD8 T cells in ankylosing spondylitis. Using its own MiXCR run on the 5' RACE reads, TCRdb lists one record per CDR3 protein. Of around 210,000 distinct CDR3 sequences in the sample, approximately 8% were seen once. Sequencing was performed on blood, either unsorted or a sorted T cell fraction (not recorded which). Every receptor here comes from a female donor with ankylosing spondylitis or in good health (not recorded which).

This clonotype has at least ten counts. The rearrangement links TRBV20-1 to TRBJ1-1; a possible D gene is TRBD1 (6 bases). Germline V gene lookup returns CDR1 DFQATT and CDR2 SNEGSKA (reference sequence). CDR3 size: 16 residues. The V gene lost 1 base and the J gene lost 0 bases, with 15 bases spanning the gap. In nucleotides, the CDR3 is TGCAGTGCTAGAGCGAGCCCCAGGGGACTGAACACTGAAGCTTTCTTT. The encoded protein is CSARASPRGLNTEAFF.

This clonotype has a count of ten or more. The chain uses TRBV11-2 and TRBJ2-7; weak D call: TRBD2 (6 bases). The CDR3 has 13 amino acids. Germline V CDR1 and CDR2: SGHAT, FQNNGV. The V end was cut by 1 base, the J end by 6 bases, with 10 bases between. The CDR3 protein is CASSLASSAEQYF. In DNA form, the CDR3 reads TGTGCCAGCAGCTTAGCTTCTAGCGCCGAGCAGTACTTC.

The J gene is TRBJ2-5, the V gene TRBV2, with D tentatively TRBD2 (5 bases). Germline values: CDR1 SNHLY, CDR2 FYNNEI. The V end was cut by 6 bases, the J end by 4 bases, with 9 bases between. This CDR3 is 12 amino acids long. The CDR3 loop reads CASSGAVETQYF. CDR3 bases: TGTGCCAGCAGCGGAGCGGTAGAGACCCAGTACTTC.